This T cell receptor beta chain was captured by sequencing in a study of shared clonotypes between healthy human individuals. Points from the study as a whole: Depth of sequencing was expected to influence donor clonotype sharing.

About this clone: Antigen unknown.

V lost 7 bases, J lost 2 bases, and 9 bases lay in between. Germline CDR1 and CDR2: MDHEN and SYDVKM. This CDR3 region has 12 residues. The method was immunoSEQ multiplex PCR; TCRdb's version includes in-frame clones alone and lacks a portion of them. The sample lists some 1 million clones, around 74% seen once, with about 1.5% in the top ten. Sequences were obtained from memory CD4+ T cells sorted from blood. The subset was: CD45RA-negative fraction. The receptor was derived from a man between 18 and 29 years old in good health. The chain recombines TRBV28 with TRBJ2-7; D gene uncertain. CDR3 coding DNA: TGTGCCAGCAATTCAAACCCCTACGAGCAGTACTTC. Amino acid sequence: CASNSNPYEQYF.